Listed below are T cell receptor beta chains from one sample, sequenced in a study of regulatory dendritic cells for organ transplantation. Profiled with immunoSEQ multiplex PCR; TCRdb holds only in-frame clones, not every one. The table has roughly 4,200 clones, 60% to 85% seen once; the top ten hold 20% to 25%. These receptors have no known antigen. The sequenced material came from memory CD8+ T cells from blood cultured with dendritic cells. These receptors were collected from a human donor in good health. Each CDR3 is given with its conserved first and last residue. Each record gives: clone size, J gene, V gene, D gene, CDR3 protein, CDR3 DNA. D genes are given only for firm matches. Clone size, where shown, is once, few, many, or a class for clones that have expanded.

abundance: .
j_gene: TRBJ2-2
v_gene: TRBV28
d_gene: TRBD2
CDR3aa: CASSSTRLAAQNTGELFF
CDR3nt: TGTGCCAGCAGCTCCACCCGACTAGCGGCCCAGAACACCGGGGAGCTGTTTTTT

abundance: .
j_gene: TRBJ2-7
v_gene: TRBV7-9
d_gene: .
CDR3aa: CASSSTPGEYVYEQYF
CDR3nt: TGTGCCAGCAGCTCAACCCCAGGGGAGTACGTCTACGAGCAGTACTTC

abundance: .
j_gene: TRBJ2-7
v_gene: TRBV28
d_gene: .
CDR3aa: CASSSPPLTVTYEQYF
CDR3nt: TGTGCCAGCAGTTCCCCACCCCTGACGGTGACCTACGAGCAGTACTTC

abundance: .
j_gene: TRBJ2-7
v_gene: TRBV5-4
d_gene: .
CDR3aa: CASSFTGTHTEQYF
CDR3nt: TGTGCCAGCAGCTTTACCGGGACGCACACCGAGCAGTACTTC

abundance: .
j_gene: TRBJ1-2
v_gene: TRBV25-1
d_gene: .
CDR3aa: CASSQGKDYGYTF
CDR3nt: TGTGCCAGCAGTCAGGGGAAGGACTATGGCTACACCTTC

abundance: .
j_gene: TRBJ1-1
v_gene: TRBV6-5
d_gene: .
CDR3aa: CASSRQASTEAFF
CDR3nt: TGTGCCAGCAGCCGTCAGGCAAGCACTGAAGCTTTCTTT

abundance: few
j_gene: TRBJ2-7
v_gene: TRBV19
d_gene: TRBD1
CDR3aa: CASGQAEEQYF
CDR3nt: TGTGCCAGCGGACAGGCAGAAGAGCAGTACTTC

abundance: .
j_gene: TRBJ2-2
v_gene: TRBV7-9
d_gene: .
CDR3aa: CASSPPSGDLNTGELFF
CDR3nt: TGTGCCAGCAGTCCTCCCTCGGGAGACTTGAACACCGGGGAGCTGTTTTTT

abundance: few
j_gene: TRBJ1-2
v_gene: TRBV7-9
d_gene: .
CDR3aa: CASSPGASRDGYTF
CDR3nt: TGTGCCAGCAGCCCGGGGGCCTCTCGGGATGGCTACACCTTC

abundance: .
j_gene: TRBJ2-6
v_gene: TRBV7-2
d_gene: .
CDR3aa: CASSLGQIGANVLTF
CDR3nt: TGTGCCAGCAGCTTAGGACAGATAGGGGCCAACGTCCTGACTTTC

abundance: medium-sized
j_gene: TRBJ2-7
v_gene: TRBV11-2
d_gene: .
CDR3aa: CASTQYYEQYF
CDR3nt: TGTGCCAGCACCCAATACTACGAGCAGTACTTC

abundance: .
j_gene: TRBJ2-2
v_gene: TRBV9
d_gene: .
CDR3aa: CASSVAGGHTGELFF
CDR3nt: TGTGCCAGCAGCGTAGCAGGAGGTCACACCGGGGAGCTGTTTTTT

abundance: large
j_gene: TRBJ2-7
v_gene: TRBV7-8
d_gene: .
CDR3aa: CASSLLPGAYEQYF
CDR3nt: TGTGCCAGCAGCTTACTACCGGGAGCATACGAGCAGTACTTC

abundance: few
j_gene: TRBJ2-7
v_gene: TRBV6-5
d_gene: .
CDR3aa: CASSYGAASYEQYF
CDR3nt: TGTGCCAGCAGTTATGGGGCGGCGTCCTACGAGCAGTACTTC

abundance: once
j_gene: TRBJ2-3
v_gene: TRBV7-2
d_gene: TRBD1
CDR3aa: CASSLAGGGDTQYF
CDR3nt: TGTGCCAGCAGCTTAGCAGGGGGCGGGGATACGCAGTATTTT

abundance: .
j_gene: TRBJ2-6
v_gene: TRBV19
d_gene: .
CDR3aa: CASSPPDTSGANVLTF
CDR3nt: TGTGCCAGTAGTCCCCCCGACACCTCTGGGGCCAACGTCCTGACTTTC

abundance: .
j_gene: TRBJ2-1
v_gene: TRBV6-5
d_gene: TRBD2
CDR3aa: CASSYFTSGGAHEQFF
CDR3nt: TGTGCCAGCAGTTACTTTACTAGCGGGGGGGCACATGAGCAGTTCTTC

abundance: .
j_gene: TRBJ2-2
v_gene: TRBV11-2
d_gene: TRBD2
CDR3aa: CASSQGQGGRKDTGELFF
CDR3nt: TGTGCCAGCAGCCAAGGCCAAGGCGGGAGAAAGGACACCGGGGAGCTGTTTTTT

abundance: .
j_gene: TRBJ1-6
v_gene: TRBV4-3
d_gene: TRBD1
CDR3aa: CASSQEAGTGGSPLHF
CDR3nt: TGCGCCAGCAGCCAAGAGGCCGGGACAGGGGGCTCACCCCTCCACTTT

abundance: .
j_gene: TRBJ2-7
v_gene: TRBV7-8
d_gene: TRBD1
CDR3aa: CASSSGTVSYEQYF
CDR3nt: TGTGCCAGCAGCTCAGGGACAGTCTCCTACGAGCAGTACTTC

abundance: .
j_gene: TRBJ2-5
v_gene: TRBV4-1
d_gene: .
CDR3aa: CASSPLEGDQYF
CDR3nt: TGCGCCAGCAGCCCCCTGGAGGGTGACCAGTACTTC

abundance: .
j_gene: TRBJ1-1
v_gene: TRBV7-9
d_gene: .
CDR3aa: CASSFTVNTEAFF
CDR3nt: TGTGCCAGCAGTTTCACCGTGAACACTGAAGCTTTCTTT

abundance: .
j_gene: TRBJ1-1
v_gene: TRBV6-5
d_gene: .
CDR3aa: CASSPATPDTEAFF
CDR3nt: TGTGCCAGCAGCCCAGCGACTCCCGACACTGAAGCTTTCTTT

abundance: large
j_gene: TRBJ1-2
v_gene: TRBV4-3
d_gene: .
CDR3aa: CASSQEDRPGHGYTF
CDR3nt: TGCGCCAGCAGCCAAGAAGATAGGCCAGGCCATGGCTACACCTTC

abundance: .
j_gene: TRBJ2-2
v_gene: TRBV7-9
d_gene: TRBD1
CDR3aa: CASSRGTGGAGELFF
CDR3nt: TGTGCCAGCAGCCGCGGGACAGGGGGCGCCGGGGAGCTGTTTTTT

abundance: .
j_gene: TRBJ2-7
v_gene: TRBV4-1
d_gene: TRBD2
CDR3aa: CASSQEQAGVQAYEQYF
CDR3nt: TGCGCCAGCAGCCAAGAACAGGCGGGAGTGCAGGCCTACGAGCAGTACTTC

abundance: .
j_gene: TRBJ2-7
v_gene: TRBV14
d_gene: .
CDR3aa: CASSHGRPGQQYF
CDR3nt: TGTGCCAGCAGCCATGGCCGGCCGGGCCAGCAGTACTTC

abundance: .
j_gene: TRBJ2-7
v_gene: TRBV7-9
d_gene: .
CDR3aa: CASSWESSYEQYF
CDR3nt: TGTGCCAGCAGCTGGGAGAGCTCCTACGAGCAGTACTTC

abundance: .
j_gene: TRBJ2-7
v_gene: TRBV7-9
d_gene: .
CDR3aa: CASSTGDYEQYF
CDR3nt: TGTGCCAGCAGCACTGGAGATTACGAGCAGTACTTC

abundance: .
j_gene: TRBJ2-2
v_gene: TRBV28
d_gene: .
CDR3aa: CASSVSGVPGELFF
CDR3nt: TGTGCCAGCAGCGTTTCCGGGGTCCCCGGGGAGCTGTTTTTT

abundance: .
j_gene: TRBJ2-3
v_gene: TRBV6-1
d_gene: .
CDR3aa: CASSVPQTQVLDTQYF
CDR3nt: TGTGCCAGCAGTGTCCCCCAAACACAGGTCCTTGATACGCAGTATTTT

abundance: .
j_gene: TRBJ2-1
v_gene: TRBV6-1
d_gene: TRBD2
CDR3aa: CASSEAQLAGGPYNEQFF
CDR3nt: TGTGCCAGCAGTGAAGCGCAACTAGCGGGAGGGCCGTACAATGAGCAGTTCTTC

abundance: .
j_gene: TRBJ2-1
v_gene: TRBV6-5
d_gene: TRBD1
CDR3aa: CASSYSTWQGVRLQFF
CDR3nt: TGTGCCAGCAGTTACTCGACTTGGCAGGGGGTAAGGCTGCAGTTCTTC

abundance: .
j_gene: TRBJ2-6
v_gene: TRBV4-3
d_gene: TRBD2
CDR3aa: CASSHGGGSGANVLTF
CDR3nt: TGCGCCAGCAGCCACGGGGGGGGCTCTGGGGCCAACGTCCTGACTTTC

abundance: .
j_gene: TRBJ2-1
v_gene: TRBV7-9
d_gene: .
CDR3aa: CASSLAGTYNEQFF
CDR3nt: TGTGCCAGCAGCTTAGCTGGCACTTACAATGAGCAGTTCTTC

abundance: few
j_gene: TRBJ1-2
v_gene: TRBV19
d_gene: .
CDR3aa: CASNRESYGYTF
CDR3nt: TGTGCCAGTAACAGGGAAAGCTATGGCTACACCTTC

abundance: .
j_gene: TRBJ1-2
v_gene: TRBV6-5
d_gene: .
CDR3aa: CASSYGRGYTF
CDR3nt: TGTGCCAGCAGTTACGGGAGAGGCTACACCTTC

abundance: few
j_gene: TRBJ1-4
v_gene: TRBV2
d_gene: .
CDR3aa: CASSDGGRDSNEKLFF
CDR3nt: TGTGCCAGCAGTGATGGAGGAAGGGATTCAAATGAAAAACTGTTTTTT

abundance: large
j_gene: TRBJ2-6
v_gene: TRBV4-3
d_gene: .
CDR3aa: CASSQAESSSGANVLTF
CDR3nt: TGCGCCAGCAGCCAAGCAGAGAGCAGCTCTGGGGCCAACGTCCTGACTTTC

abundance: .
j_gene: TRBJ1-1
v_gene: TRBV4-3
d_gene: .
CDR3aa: CASSQDTLNTEAFF
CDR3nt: TGCGCCAGCAGCCAAGATACCCTGAACACTGAAGCTTTCTTT

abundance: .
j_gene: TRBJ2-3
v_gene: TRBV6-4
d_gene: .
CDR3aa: CASSETGITDTQYF
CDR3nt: TGTGCCAGCAGTGAAACAGGAATCACAGATACGCAGTATTTT

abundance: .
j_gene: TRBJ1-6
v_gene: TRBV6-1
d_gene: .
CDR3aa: CASSEADNSPLHF
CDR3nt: TGTGCCAGCAGTGAAGCTGATAATTCACCCCTCCACTTT

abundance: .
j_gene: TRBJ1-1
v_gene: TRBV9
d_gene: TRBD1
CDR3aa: CASSVPTGGRETEAFF
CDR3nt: TGTGCCAGCAGCGTACCAACAGGGGGCAGGGAGACTGAAGCTTTCTTT

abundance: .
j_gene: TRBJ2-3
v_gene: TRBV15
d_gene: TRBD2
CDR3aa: CATSRDIAGGPSTDTQYF
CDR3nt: TGTGCCACCAGCAGAGATATCGCGGGAGGGCCCAGCACAGATACGCAGTATTTT

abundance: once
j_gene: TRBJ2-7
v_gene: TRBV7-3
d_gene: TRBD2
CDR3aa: CASSLQGGWNEQYF
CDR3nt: TGTGCCAGCAGCTTACAGGGAGGGTGGAACGAGCAGTACTTC

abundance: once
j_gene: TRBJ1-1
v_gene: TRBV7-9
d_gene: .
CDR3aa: CASSLLSADTEAFF
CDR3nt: TGTGCCAGCAGCTTACTCAGCGCGGACACTGAAGCTTTCTTT

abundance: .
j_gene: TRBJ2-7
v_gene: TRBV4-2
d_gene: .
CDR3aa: CASSQERAGDTYEQYF
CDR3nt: TGTGCCAGCAGCCAAGAAAGGGCAGGCGACACCTACGAGCAGTACTTC

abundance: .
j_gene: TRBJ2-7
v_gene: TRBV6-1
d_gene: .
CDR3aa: CASSEGVGPQGSSNYEQYF
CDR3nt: TGTGCCAGCAGTGAGGGAGTCGGCCCGCAAGGTTCCTCAAACTACGAGCAGTACTTC

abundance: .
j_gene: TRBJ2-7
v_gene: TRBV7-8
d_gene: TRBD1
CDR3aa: CASSPQTGGFNEQYF
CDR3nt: TGTGCCAGCAGTCCCCAGACAGGGGGCTTTAACGAGCAGTACTTC

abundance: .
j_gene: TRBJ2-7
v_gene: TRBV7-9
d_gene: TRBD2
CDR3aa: CANSHPRERGSYEQYF
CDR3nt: TGTGCCAACAGCCACCCCCGTGAGCGGGGATCCTACGAGCAGTACTTC

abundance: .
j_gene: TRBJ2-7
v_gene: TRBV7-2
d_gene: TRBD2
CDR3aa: CASSLFYGGSSYEQYF
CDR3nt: TGTGCCAGCAGCTTATTCTACGGGGGGAGCTCCTACGAGCAGTACTTC

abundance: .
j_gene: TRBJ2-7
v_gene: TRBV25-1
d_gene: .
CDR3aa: CASSAGLPYEQYF
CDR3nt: TGTGCCAGCTCTGCCGGGCTGCCCTACGAGCAGTACTTC

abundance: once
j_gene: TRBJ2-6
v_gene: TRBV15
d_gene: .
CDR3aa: CATSRDPLSGANVLTF
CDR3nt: TGTGCCACCAGCAGGGACCCCCTCTCTGGGGCCAACGTCCTGACTTTC